This entry features one TCR beta chain sequence. Possible read error: a much larger clone is one base away. The data derive from a study of blood T cells in healthy people across ages. Combining a sample-barcoded 5' primer with a J-beta primer mix, a second PCR ran for roughly 7 to 11 cycles. TCRdb reprocessed the 5' RACE reads with MiXCR, giving one entry per CDR3 protein. The table has roughly 800,000 distinct CDR3 sequences, around 34% seen once. CDR3 length: 13 residues. CDR1 is SGHRS and CDR2 is YFSETQ in the germline V gene. Sequencing was carried out using blood. The chain is built from TRBV5-1 and TRBJ2-3; D ambiguous. This clonotype originated in a man between 18 and 35 years old in good health. The CDR3 bases are TGCGTCAGCAGCTTGATCGGCACAGATACGCAGTATTTT. This codes for CVSSLIGTDTQYF. Drawing the rest from reference TRBV5-1 and TRBJ2-3, the complete variable domain is KAGVTQTPRYLIKTRGQQVTLSCSPISGHRSVSWYQQTPGQGLQFLFEYFSETQRNKGNFPGRFSGRQFSNSRSEMNVSTLELGDSALYLCVSSLIGTDTQYFGPGTRLTVL.